Below, 19 T cell receptor beta chains from the same sample are listed, as sequenced in a study of Ad26.COV2.S vaccination and SARS-CoV-2 variants. The assay was immunoSEQ multiplex PCR, and TCRdb's table has in-frame clones only and misses some. This repertoire shows about 680,000 clones, about 90% found once; its top ten account for approximately 1.5%. Described treatment: some 19 received Ad26.COV2.S at low or high dose, single or two shots; 5 received placebo; per-sample allocation not given. The investigators took samples on day 63 after the first vaccine or placebo injection. This material consisted of peripheral blood, taken in a trial of Ad26.COV2.S vaccine versus placebo. All receptors derive from a person aged 18-65 years who received the Ad26.COV2.S COVID-19 vaccine or a placebo.

The rearrangement joins TRBV7-9 to TRBJ1-1, with D uncertain. With 8 bases removed from V and 1 base from J, the gap between germline ends came to 11 bases. This CDR3 has 13 amino acids. In germline, CDR1 is SEHNR, CDR2 FQNEAQ (reference sequence). For the CDR3, the DNA is TGTGCCAGCGTCCGGCGGCAGAACACTGAAGCTTTCTTT. Protein: CASVRRQNTEAFF.

The chain employs TRBV7-2 and TRBJ2-4; TRBD2 matches 7 bases. Germline CDR1 SGHTA, CDR2 FQGNSA. V shed 2 bases, J shed 8 bases, and the junction held 6 bases outside the gene matches. The CDR3 length is 14 residues. CDR3 loop: CASSLRLAEDIQYF. The CDR3 nucleotides read TGTGCCAGCAGCTTACGGCTAGCGGAAGACATTCAGTACTTC.

The chain is built from TRBV6-5 and TRBJ1-1; D possibly corresponds to TRBD1 (6 bases). V lost 2 bases, J lost 1 base, and 11 bases lay in between. This CDR3 has 15 amino acids. Germline CDR1 MNHEY, CDR2 SVGAGI. The DNA for the CDR3 is TGTGCCAGCAGTTACGTGGGGGGCCGGAACACTGAAGCTTTCTTT. Translated: CASSYVGGRNTEAFF.

J is TRBJ1-2 and V is TRBV7-3; 10 bases line up with TRBD1. The ends lost 6 bases at V and 2 bases at J; junction bases unmatched: 6. CDR3 length: 15 amino acids. Per the germline V gene, CDR1 is SGHTA and CDR2 is FQGTGA. The CDR3 loop is CASSLPGQGNYGYTF. CDR3 in DNA: TGTGCCAGCAGTCTCCCGGGACAGGGGAACTATGGCTACACCTTC.

The V call is TRBV30, the J call TRBJ2-3; 9 nucleotides agree with TRBD2. J gave up 6 bases and V 8 bases, and 9 bases lay outside the gene matches. CDR3 size: 13 residues. CDR1 and CDR2 (germline): GTSNPN, SVGIG (reference sequence). The CDR3 DNA sequence: TGTGCCACCCTCTTAGCGGGAGTGGATACGCAGTATTTT. It translates to CATLLAGVDTQYF.

Concerning this clone itself: Other nucleotide sequences in the sample specify the same CDR3. The J gene is TRBJ2-3, the V gene TRBV30; D remains unclear. This CDR3 is built from 11 residues. V lost 3 bases and J 5 bases, leaving 6 bases between the germline ends. CDR1 GTSNPN and CDR2 SVGIG come from the germline V gene (reference sequence). CDR3 loop: CAWSLGDTQYF. CDR3 nucleotides: TGTGCCTGGAGCCTAGGAGATACGCAGTATTTT.

The gene calls are TRBV6-5 and TRBJ2-7; TRBD1 aligns across 8 bases. Germline V lookup: CDR1 MNHEY, CDR2 SVGAGI. The CDR3 extends over 15 amino acids. The V segment lost 4 bases and the J segment 5 bases; nucleotides outside the gene matches: 10. This CDR3 is CASSSQGAPWDEQYF. The CDR3 coding sequence is TGTGCCAGCAGTTCGCAGGGGGCCCCTTGGGACGAGCAGTACTTC.

The chain combines TRBV11-2 with TRBJ2-7, with D possibly being TRBD1 or TRBD2 (5 bases each). Germline V gene sequence: CDR1 SGHAT, CDR2 FQNNGV. V lost 1 base, J lost 3 bases, and 13 bases lay in between. CDR3 size: 15 residues. The DNA of the CDR3 is TGTGCCAGCAGCTTAGGATCCGGGACGAACTACGAGCAGTACTTC. Translated, it gives CASSLGSGTNYEQYF.

This clone was recorded only once. The chain has TRBV25-1 and TRBJ1-1, with 9 nucleotides matching TRBD1. The CDR3 totals 13 residues. J was trimmed by 8 bases and V by 5 bases; bases with no gene match: 6. The germline V gene encodes CDR1 MGHDK and CDR2 SYGVNS. CDR3 residues: CASSLPGQGEAFF. CDR3 DNA: TGTGCCAGCAGTCTCCCGGGACAGGGCGAAGCTTTCTTT.

The chain employs TRBV18 and TRBJ1-1; the D gene is possibly TRBD1 (6 bases). The V gene lost 2 bases and the J gene lost 1 base, with 14 bases spanning the gap. This CDR3 contains 16 residues. Germline values: CDR1 KGHSH, CDR2 LQKENI. As DNA, the CDR3 is TGTGCCAGCTCACCATTGAGGGGGATCACGAACACTGAAGCTTTCTTT. Translation gives CASSPLRGITNTEAFF.

Of note for this clone: Other DNA sequences in the same sample also yield this CDR3. The rearrangement joins TRBV9 to TRBJ2-2; TRBD2 might be the D (6 bases). This CDR3 comprises 16 residues. V lost 0 bases, J lost 0 bases, and 9 bases lay in between. The germline CDR1 and CDR2 sequences are SGDLS and YYNGEE. As DNA, the CDR3 is TGTGCCAGCAGCGTAGGGGGCGGGGCGAACACCGGGGAGCTGTTTTTT. Translating it yields CASSVGGGANTGELFF.

The gene calls are TRBV12-5 and TRBJ2-2; D ambiguous. Trimming stripped 1 base from V and 0 bases from J, with 9 bases between. The CDR3 extends over 16 amino acids. Germline loops: CDR1 LGHNT, CDR2 FRNRAP. The CDR3 sequence is CASGLGVGPNTGELFF. The CDR3 bases are TGTGCTAGTGGTTTGGGGGTGGGCCCGAACACCGGGGAGCTGTTTTTT. The variable domain in full, with the rest retrieved from reference TRBV12-5 and TRBJ2-2, is DARVTQTPRHKVTEMGQEVTMRCQPILGHNTVFWYRQTMMQGLELLAYFRNRAPLDDSGMPKDRFSAEMPDATLATLKIQPSEPRDSAVYFCASGLGVGPNTGELFFGEGSRLTVL.

J is TRBJ2-3 and V is TRBV4-2; 9 positions agree with TRBD2. CDR1 and CDR2 (germline): LGHNA, YNFKEQ. CDR3 size: 16 residues. Trimming took 4 bases from V and 4 from J; bases not matched to a gene: 9. CDR3 protein: CASSRPAGGVPDTQYF. The CDR3 nucleotides are TGTGCCAGCAGCCGTCCAGCGGGGGGAGTGCCAGATACGCAGTATTTT.

The chain couples TRBV4-3 to TRBJ1-2, with D possibly matching TRBD1 (6 bases). Germline V gene data show CDR1 as LGHNA and CDR2 as YSLEER. Trimming pared 4 bases from V and 8 bases from J, leaving 11 bases between. This CDR3 has 12 amino acids. The CDR3 loop reads CASSRSGVGYTF. CDR3 bases: TGCGCCAGCAGCCGCTCAGGGGTCGGCTACACCTTC.

The chain recombines TRBV11-2 with TRBJ2-7; D may be TRBD1 or TRBD2 (6 bases each). The CDR3 has 16 amino acids. Between the trimmed V and J ends, which lost 5 bases and 2 bases, there was a span of 19 bases. The germline gives CDR1 SGHAT, CDR2 FQNNGV. The CDR3 DNA follows: TGTGCCAGCAGCCCCCTCCGGGGGCCGCGGACCTACGAGCAGTACTTC. Translation: CASSPLRGPRTYEQYF.

The gene calls are TRBV5-6 and TRBJ1-4, with D perhaps TRBD1 (5 bases). The length of the CDR3 is 15 residues. Germline V CDR1 and CDR2: SGHDT, YYEEEE. V shed 2 bases and J shed 4 bases, with 12 bases lying between them. The CDR3 spells CASSLSGTDNEKLFF. The CDR3 DNA reads as TGTGCCAGCAGCTTATCTGGGACCGATAATGAAAAACTGTTTTTT.

The table lists this clone with a few counts. This specimen includes other DNA sequences encoding the same CDR3. The DNA for the CDR3 is TGTGCCAGCAGAGACGACAGTAATTATGGCTACACCTTC. Translated, it gives CASRDDSNYGYTF. The V gene is TRBV6-5, the J gene TRBJ1-2; tentative D call: TRBD1 (5 bases). Germline V gives CDR1 MNHEY, CDR2 SVGAGI. This CDR3 has 13 amino acids. V shed 6 bases and J shed 5 bases, with 13 bases lying between them.

The chain has TRBV7-2 and TRBJ1-1; D is perhaps TRBD1 (5 bases). CDR1 SGHTA and CDR2 FQGNSA come from the germline V gene. The CDR3 totals 15 residues. V lost 2 bases and J lost 0, with 10 bases in between. The DNA for the CDR3 is TGTGCCAGCAGCTTAAGAGGGACTCTGAACACTGAAGCTTTCTTT. It codes for CASSLRGTLNTEAFF. Variable domain in full (rest from reference TRBV7-2 and TRBJ1-1): GAGVSQSPSNKVTEKGKDVELRCDPISGHTALYWYRQSLGQGLEFLIYFQGNSAPDKSGLPSDRFSAERTGGSVSTLTIQRTQQEDSAVYLCASSLRGTLNTEAFFGQGTRLTVV.

V usage is TRBV27 and J usage is TRBJ1-5; TRBD1 matches 8 bases. This CDR3 has 14 residues. The V gene's germline CDR1 is MNHEY and CDR2 SMNVEV (reference sequence). The J segment lost 4 bases and the V segment lost 6 bases, leaving 5 bases of the junction unmatched. The DNA for the CDR3 is TGTGCCAGCAGGGCGACAGGGGCTAATCAGCCCCAGCATTTT. Encoded protein: CASRATGANQPQHF.